This T cell receptor beta chain was sequenced during a study of blood T cell repertoires in COVID-19. Background on the study: COVID-19 samples, acute and convalescent, were from the United States, Italy and Spain. Sources were T cells, B-cell-depleted T cells, or PBMCs; the material itself was cDNA or gDNA.

Sequencing used immunoSEQ multiplex PCR; TCRdb keeps in-frame clones, though not all of them. Of approximately 10,000 clones in the sample, 80% to 90% are singletons; the top ten hold just over 7%. V was trimmed by 3 bases and J by 0 bases, leaving 12 bases between them. The CDR3 is 16 amino acids. Germline CDR1 is PRHDT and CDR2 is FYEKMQ (reference sequence). The source is a human donor with active COVID-19. The donor label of this sample is uncertain. This chain uses TRBV13 with TRBJ2-1; D may be TRBD2 (6 bases). Sequenced sample: peripheral blood. The CDR3 is CASSFGSGSSYNEQFF. CDR3 sequence (DNA): TGTGCCAGCAGCTTCGGATCCGGGAGCTCCTACAATGAGCAGTTCTTC.